This TCR beta chain is drawn from a study of graft-versus-host responses after intestinal transplantation. Findings and limits, study-wide: In recipient marrow, GvH clones were found, and some appeared first in ileum or blood.

Note on this clone: Its antigen is not identified.

Using immunoSEQ multiplex PCR, the repertoire was profiled, and TCRdb retains in-frame clones only, with some absent. This sample has around 120,000 clones; 80% to 95% occur once, and the top ten carry roughly 0.11%. This CDR3 is 12 amino acids long. The V and J ends lost 4 bases and 7 bases respectively, with 8 bases between them. Germline assignment: CDR1 ENHRY and CDR2 SYGVKD. The sequence was collected from a human donor who received an intestinal transplant. The chain combines TRBV10-3 with TRBJ2-1; D may be TRBD2 (6 bases). The sample in question was unstimulated CD4+ T cells sorted from spleen or lymph node cells, obtained before intestinal transplant. In DNA form, the CDR3 reads TGTGCCATCAGTGCCGGGAGTAATGAGCAGTTCTTC. Amino acid sequence: CAISAGSNEQFF.